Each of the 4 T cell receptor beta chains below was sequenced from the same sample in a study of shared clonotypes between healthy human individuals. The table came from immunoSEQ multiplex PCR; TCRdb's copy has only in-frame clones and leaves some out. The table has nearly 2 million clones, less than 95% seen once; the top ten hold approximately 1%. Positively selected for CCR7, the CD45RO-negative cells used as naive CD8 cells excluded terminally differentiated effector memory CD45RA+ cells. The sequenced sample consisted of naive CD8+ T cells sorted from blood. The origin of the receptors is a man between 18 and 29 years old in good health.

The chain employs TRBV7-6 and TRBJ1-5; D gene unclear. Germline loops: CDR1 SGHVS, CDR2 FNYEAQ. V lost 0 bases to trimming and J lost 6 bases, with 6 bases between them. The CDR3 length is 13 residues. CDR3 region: CASSLAMAQPQHF. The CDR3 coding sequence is TGTGCCAGCAGCTTAGCAATGGCTCAGCCCCAGCATTTT. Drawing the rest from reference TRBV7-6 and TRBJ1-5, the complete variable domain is GAGVSQSPRYKVTKRGQDVALRCDPISGHVSLYWYRQALGQGPEFLTYFNYEAQQDKSGLPNDRFSAERPEGSISTLTIQRTEQRDSAMYRCASSLAMAQPQHFGDGTRLSIL.

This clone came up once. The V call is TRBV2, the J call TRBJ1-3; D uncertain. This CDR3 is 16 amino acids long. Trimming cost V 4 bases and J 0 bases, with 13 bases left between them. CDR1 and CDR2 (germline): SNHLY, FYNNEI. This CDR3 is CASSALSDLSGNTIYF. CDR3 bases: TGTGCCAGCAGTGCTTTGTCCGATCTCTCTGGAAACACCATATATTTT.

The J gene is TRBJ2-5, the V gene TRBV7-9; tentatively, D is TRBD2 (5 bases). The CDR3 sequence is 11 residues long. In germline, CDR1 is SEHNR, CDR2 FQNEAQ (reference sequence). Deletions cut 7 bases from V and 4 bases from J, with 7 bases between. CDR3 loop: CASTEGETQYF. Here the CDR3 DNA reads TGTGCCAGCACCGAGGGAGAGACCCAGTACTTC.

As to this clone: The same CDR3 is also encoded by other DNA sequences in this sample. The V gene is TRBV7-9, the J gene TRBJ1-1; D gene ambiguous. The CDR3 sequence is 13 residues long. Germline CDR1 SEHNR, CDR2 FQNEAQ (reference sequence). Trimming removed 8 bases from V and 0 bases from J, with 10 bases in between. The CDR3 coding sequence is TGTGCCAGCTCCGCCCAGTTGAACACTGAAGCTTTCTTT. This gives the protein CASSAQLNTEAFF. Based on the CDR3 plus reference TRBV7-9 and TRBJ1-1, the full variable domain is DTGVSQNPRHKITKRGQNVTFRCDPISEHNRLYWYRQTLGQGPEFLTYFQNEAQLEKSRLLSDRFSAERPKGSFSTLEIQRTEQGDSAMYLCASSAQLNTEAFFGQGTRLTVV.